Included here is one T cell receptor (beta chain) sequence, with context. Its antigen remains unknown. Construction of TCR beta libraries was performed using quantitative 5'-RACE with molecular barcodes. In TCRdb, the 5' RACE reads were re-called with MiXCR into one record per CDR3 protein. The sample carries about 88,000 distinct CDR3 sequences, more than 25% recorded once. This sample was taken from a study of CD8 T cells in ankylosing spondylitis. The study's findings and limits: Ankylosing spondylitis blood seemed to carry a telltale TCR beta motif made of about 8 highly homologous variants. Matched ankylosing spondylitis synovial fluid reportedly showed significant enrichment of disease-linked clones.

Trimming pared 4 bases from V and 5 bases from J, leaving 8 bases between. The germline V gene encodes CDR1 SGHTA and CDR2 FQGTGA. The CDR3 loop spans 13 amino acids. The material sequenced was blood, either unsorted or a sorted T cell fraction (not recorded which). This clonotype was obtained from a male donor with ankylosing spondylitis or in good health (not recorded which). The J gene is TRBJ2-2, the V gene TRBV7-3; possibly TRBD1 for D (5 bases). The CDR3 is CASSWGLTGELFF. The CDR3 DNA sequence: TGTGCCAGCAGCTGGGGCTTGACCGGGGAGCTGTTTTTT.